This TCR beta chain is drawn from a study of shared clonotypes between healthy human individuals. General study points: Richness estimates generally favored naive over memory subsets.

Regarding this clone: The antigen remains undetermined.

The V gene's germline CDR1 is MNHEY and CDR2 SMNVEV (reference sequence). The V end was cut by 3 bases, the J end by 2 bases, with 14 bases between. The CDR3 has 15 amino acids. The naive CD8 fraction comprised CD45RO-negative cells positively selected for CCR7 and excluded terminally differentiated effector memory CD45RA+ cells. Donors were healthy HIV-negative adults without recently reported acute infections or vaccinations. The repertoire was sequenced with immunoSEQ multiplex PCR; TCRdb's copy has only in-frame clones and lacks some. This sample carries around 1.9 million clones, 93% of them seen once, and the ten largest clones take 1.7%.

V gene TRBV27 combines with J gene TRBJ2-7; the D gene is possibly TRBD1 (6 bases). The TCR was taken from a man aged 18 to 35 in good health. Some clones in this sample may be carry-over from other donors' samples. The sample was naive CD8+ T cells from PBMCs. The CDR3 DNA reads as TGTGCCAGCAGTTTCGCGCAGGGGTTACCCTACGAGCAGTACTTC. This gives the protein CASSFAQGLPYEQYF.